This entry lists 29 T cell receptor beta chains sequenced from one sample in a study of blood T cell repertoires in COVID-19. Repertoires were generated with immunoSEQ multiplex PCR, while TCRdb's copy carries only in-frame clones and drops some. The sample records about 210,000 clones, 75% to 90% being singletons. Sequenced input: peripheral blood. These receptors all stem from a woman between 65 and 79 years old with COVID-19, enrolled during active disease.

This chain uses TRBV7-2 with TRBJ1-5, with 9 positions matching TRBD1. The V gene end was trimmed by 5 bases and the J gene end by 6 bases; junction bases not matched to a gene: 8. There are 15 residues in the CDR3. Germline V gene data show CDR1 as SGHTA and CDR2 as FQGNSA. CDR3 coding DNA: TGTGCCAGCAGCGTAGGGACAGGGACCATTCAGCCCCAGCATTTT. This gives the protein CASSVGTGTIQPQHF.

The rearrangement uses TRBV7-6 and TRBJ2-1; TRBD2 matches at 10 bases. Germline CDR1 is SGHVS and CDR2 is FNYEAQ. After removal of 2 bases from V and 10 bases from J, the junction contained 11 bases not matched to a gene. The CDR3 length is 16 residues. CDR3 residues: CASSLNPLAGEGEQFF. DNA for the CDR3: TGTGCCAGCAGCTTAAACCCGCTAGCGGGAGAGGGGGAGCAGTTCTTC. Filled out from reference TRBV7-6 and TRBJ2-1, the complete variable domain reads GAGVSQSPRYKVTKRGQDVALRCDPISGHVSLYWYRQALGQGPEFLTYFNYEAQQDKSGLPNDRFSAERPEGSISTLTIQRTEQRDSAMYRCASSLNPLAGEGEQFFGPGTRLTVL.

The chain carries TRBV12-5 and TRBJ1-2; 8 bases match TRBD1. V was pared by 4 bases and J by 8 bases, with 6 bases of the junction left unmatched. CDR1 and CDR2 from the germline V gene are LGHNT and FRNRAP. This CDR3 is 13 amino acids long. The CDR3: CASGSGQGAGYTF. The CDR3 nucleotides read TGTGCTAGTGGTTCAGGACAGGGAGCGGGCTACACCTTC.

The chain couples TRBV2 to TRBJ1-4; weak D call: TRBD1 (6 bases). V dropped 6 bases and J dropped 2 bases, with 10 bases sitting between them. Germline CDR1 and CDR2: SNHLY and FYNNEI. The CDR3 runs 14 residues. The chain's CDR3 is CASRAGVTNEKLFF. CDR3 coding DNA: TGTGCCAGCAGGGCAGGGGTGACTAATGAAAAACTGTTTTTT.

The chain combines TRBV2 with TRBJ1-5, with D possibly being TRBD1 (5 bases). Per the germline V gene, CDR1 is SNHLY and CDR2 is FYNNEI. V dropped 5 bases and J dropped 7 bases, with 18 bases sitting between them. CDR3 size: 15 residues. CDR3 in DNA: TGTGCCAGCAGTTCAGGGAGGGACTCGAGGCAGCCCCAGCATTTT. As protein: CASSSGRDSRQPQHF.

This rearrangement joins TRBV7-9 to TRBJ2-5; 8 bases are shared with TRBD2. With V trimmed by 3 bases and J by 5 bases, 8 bases remained unmatched. The CDR3 extends over 15 amino acids. The germline gives CDR1 SEHNR, CDR2 FQNEAQ (reference sequence). For the CDR3, the DNA is TGTGCCAGCAGCTTTTCCGGGGGGGGACGGGAGACCCAGTACTTC. As protein: CASSFSGGGRETQYF.

The rearrangement links TRBV2 to TRBJ1-1, with D perhaps matching TRBD1 (5 bases). V was pared by 4 bases and J by 2 bases, with 11 bases between. The CDR3 runs 14 residues. In germline, CDR1 is SNHLY, CDR2 FYNNEI. The CDR3 spells CASSGGGFNTEAFF. The DNA of the CDR3 is TGTGCCAGCAGTGGGGGGGGTTTTAACACTGAAGCTTTCTTT. Full variable domain (rest looked up from reference TRBV2 and TRBJ1-1): EPEVTQTPSHQVTQMGQEVILRCVPISNHLYFYWYRQILGQKVEFLVSFYNNEISEKSEIFDDQFSVERPDGSNFTLKIRSTKLEDSAMYFCASSGGGFNTEAFFGQGTRLTVV.

This clone showed up just a few times. The chain employs TRBV6-2 or TRBV6-3 and TRBJ2-5; TRBD2 agrees at 10 bases. The CDR3 loop spans 14 amino acids. The J segment lost 5 bases and the V segment lost 4 bases, leaving 4 bases of the junction unmatched. Germline CDR1 MNHEY, CDR2 SVGEGT. The CDR3 coding sequence is TGTGCCAGCAGTTCTAGCGGGAGCTTTGAGACCCAGTACTTC. Translating it yields CASSSSGSFETQYF.

The CDR3 DNA is TGTGCCAGCAGCCAAGATAGCGGGAGGGCCCCCGATACGCAGTATTTT. Its protein is CASSQDSGRAPDTQYF. This chain joins TRBV4-2 and TRBJ2-3; 11 nucleotides match TRBD2. V dropped 0 bases and J dropped 6; count of bases not matched to a gene: 5. This CDR3 comprises 16 residues. Germline V CDR1 and CDR2: LGHNA, YNFKEQ.

V gene TRBV2 combines with J gene TRBJ1-1; D uncertain. Trimming took off 5 bases at V and 1 base at J, with 8 bases between the two ends. The germline CDR1 and CDR2 sequences are SNHLY and FYNNEI. CDR3 length: 13 residues. CDR3 residues: CASSTQPNTEAFF. For the CDR3, the DNA is TGTGCCAGCAGTACACAACCGAACACTGAAGCTTTCTTT.

V and J are TRBV3-1 (or the pseudogene TRBV3-2) and TRBJ2-7; TRBD2 agrees at 11 bases. V was pared by 8 bases and J by 3 bases, with 3 bases of the junction left unmatched. Germline assignment: CDR1 LGHDT and CDR2 YNNKEL (reference sequence). The CDR3 covers 13 residues. The CDR3 is CASCTSGSYEQYF. The CDR3 nucleotides are TGTGCCAGCTGTACTAGCGGGAGCTACGAGCAGTACTTC.

J is TRBJ1-5 and V is TRBV18; 7 positions match TRBD1. Germline CDR1 KGHSH, CDR2 LQKENI. This CDR3 is 15 amino acids long. V lost 3 bases, J lost 4 bases, and 6 bases stayed unmatched. The CDR3 reads CASSPYRDRNQPQHF. In nucleotides, the CDR3 is TGTGCCAGCTCACCTTACCGGGACAGAAATCAGCCCCAGCATTTT. Together with reference TRBV18 and TRBJ1-5, the CDR3 gives the full variable domain: NAGVMQNPRHLVRRRGQEARLRCSPMKGHSHVYWYRQLPEEGLKFMVYLQKENIIDESGMPKERFSAEFPKEGPSILRIQQVVRGDSAAYFCASSPYRDRNQPQHFGDGTRLSIL.

The CDR3 here is CAWSEGGEGTIYF. The CDR3 nucleotides are TGTGCCTGGTCGGAAGGGGGAGAGGGCACCATATATTTT. The chain couples TRBV30 to TRBJ1-3; tentatively, D is TRBD1 (6 bases). CDR3 length: 13 amino acids. Germline CDR1 and CDR2: GTSNPN and SVGIG (reference sequence). Trimming removed 5 bases from V and 9 bases from J, with 17 bases in between.

J is TRBJ2-2 and V is TRBV28; no clear D. The germline V gene encodes CDR1 MDHEN and CDR2 SYDVKM. The CDR3 extends over 11 amino acids. Trimming stripped 4 bases from V and 7 bases from J, with 4 bases between. The CDR3 DNA sequence: TGTGCCAGCAGTTATCACGGGGAGCTGTTTTTT. Protein product: CASSYHGELFF.

The rearrangement links TRBV28 to TRBJ1-2; TRBD1 matches at 9 bases. The CDR3 is 15 amino acids. V lost 1 base, J lost 7 bases, and 7 bases stayed unmatched. Looked up from germline, CDR1 is MDHEN and CDR2 is SYDVKM. As DNA, the CDR3 is TGTGCCAGCAGTTTATTGGGGGGACAGGGACCTGGCTACACCTTC. It encodes CASSLLGGQGPGYTF.

The gene calls are TRBV3-1 (or the pseudogene TRBV3-2) and TRBJ2-2; no definite D call. The germline V gene has CDR1 LGHDT and CDR2 YNNKEL (reference sequence). V lost 4 bases and J lost 6, with 3 bases in between. CDR3 length: 11 amino acids. Written as DNA, the CDR3 is TGTGCCAGCAGCCGAGCCGGGGAGCTGTTTTTT. Amino acids: CASSRAGELFF.

This clone has just a few counts. The J gene is TRBJ2-1, the V gene TRBV30; the match to TRBD2 covers 8 bases. From germline, CDR1 is GTSNPN and CDR2 SVGIG (reference sequence). The CDR3 has 14 residues. V shed 1 base, J shed 12 bases, and the junction held 11 bases outside the gene matches. The CDR3 protein is CAWSAGREEEGQFF. The CDR3 region has the DNA TGTGCCTGGAGTGCCGGGCGGGAGGAGGAGGGGCAGTTCTTC. The full variable domain, its missing parts supplied by reference TRBV30 and TRBJ2-1, is SQTIHQWPATLVQPVGSPLSLECTVEGTSNPNLYWYRQAAGRGLQLLFYSVGIGQISSEVPQNLSASRPQDRQFILSSKKLLLSDSGFYLCAWSAGREEEGQFFGPGTRLTVL.

The CDR3 loop is CASSRQEDQPQHF. In DNA form, the CDR3 reads TGTGCCAGCAGTCGACAGGAGGATCAGCCCCAGCATTTT. The chain links TRBV6-5 to TRBJ1-5, with a tentative D call TRBD1 (6 bases). V lost 5 bases to trimming and J lost 5 bases, with 10 bases between them. Germline V gene sequence: CDR1 MNHEY, CDR2 SVGAGI. The CDR3 loop spans 13 amino acids.

The rearrangement joins TRBV3-1 (or the pseudogene TRBV3-2) to TRBJ2-5; the D gene is possibly TRBD1 (5 bases). V was clipped by 4 bases and J by 2 bases, with 14 bases between them. CDR1 and CDR2 (germline): LGHDT, YNNKEL (reference sequence). The CDR3 has 15 amino acids. The CDR3 region has the DNA TGTGCCAGCAGCCGACTCCTGGGGCAGCAAGAGACCCAGTACTTC. Protein: CASSRLLGQQETQYF.

V gene TRBV2 combines with J gene TRBJ1-1; the match to TRBD1 covers 8 bases. The CDR3 covers 13 residues. CDR1 SNHLY and CDR2 FYNNEI come from the germline V gene. With V trimmed by 5 bases and J by 5 bases, 4 bases remained unmatched. Here the CDR3 DNA reads TGTGCCAGCAGTACAGGGGGTGGGACTGAAGCTTTCTTT. Translating it yields CASSTGGGTEAFF.

The rearrangement links TRBV2 to TRBJ1-5; D might be TRBD1 (6 bases). The CDR3 is 14 residues long. Trimming shortened V by 3 bases and J by 5 bases, and 11 bases separated the two germline ends. Per the germline V gene, CDR1 is SNHLY and CDR2 is FYNNEI. The CDR3 spells CASSDAQGHQPQHF. The CDR3 DNA sequence: TGTGCCAGCAGTGACGCCCAGGGGCATCAGCCCCAGCATTTT. Full variable domain (missing parts from reference TRBV2 and TRBJ1-5): EPEVTQTPSHQVTQMGQEVILRCVPISNHLYFYWYRQILGQKVEFLVSFYNNEISEKSEIFDDQFSVERPDGSNFTLKIRSTKLEDSAMYFCASSDAQGHQPQHFGDGTRLSIL.

The chain uses TRBV6-5 and TRBJ2-7; TRBD2 is a possible D gene (7 bases). Germline CDR1 is MNHEY and CDR2 is SVGAGI. The CDR3 length is 15 residues. The ends were cut back, 4 bases at V and 2 bases at J, with 15 bases in the middle. For the CDR3, the DNA is TGTGCCAGCAGTTGGGGGGGCTCTGAAACCTACGAGCAGTACTTC. Protein: CASSWGGSETYEQYF.

The genes are TRBV28 and TRBJ1-5, with D tentatively TRBD1 (6 bases). Trimming removed 3 bases from V and 6 bases from J, with 12 bases in between. Germline V CDR1 and CDR2: MDHEN, SYDVKM. The CDR3 extends over 14 amino acids. For the CDR3, the DNA is TGTGCCAGCAGTTTCGGTTTAGGGGGTCAGCCCCAGCATTTT. It is translated as CASSFGLGGQPQHF.

Concerning this clone itself: Other DNA sequences of this sample code for an identical CDR3. This chain links TRBV19 with TRBJ1-2; the match to TRBD1 covers 7 bases. J was trimmed by 0 bases and V by 5 bases; bases with no gene match: 6. Germline V CDR1 and CDR2: LNHDA, SQIVND (reference sequence). The CDR3 sequence is 15 residues long. The CDR3 protein is CASSPRQGANYGYTF. The CDR3 coding sequence is TGTGCCAGTAGTCCGCGACAGGGCGCTAACTATGGCTACACCTTC.

V and J are TRBV7-2 and TRBJ2-7, with 8 bases lining up with TRBD1. Germline lookup yields CDR1 SGHTA and CDR2 FQGNSA. The CDR3 runs 17 residues. Trimming at V came to 1 base and at J to 4 bases, leaving 12 bases not matched to a gene. CDR3 protein: CASSLEGVRGRWYEQYF. CDR3 DNA sequence: TGTGCCAGCAGCTTAGAGGGGGTCAGGGGGCGTTGGTACGAGCAGTACTTC.

V and J are TRBV14 and TRBJ1-2; tentatively, D is TRBD1 (5 bases). In germline, CDR1 is SGHDN, CDR2 FVKESK. V lost 4 bases to trimming and J lost 7 bases, with 13 bases between them. CDR3 length: 13 residues. The CDR3 is CASSPGGKSGYTF. The CDR3 DNA reads as TGTGCCAGCAGCCCGGGGGGGAAGTCTGGCTACACCTTC.

This sequence joins TRBV28 and TRBJ1-2; no definite D call. V shed 8 bases and J shed 2 bases, with 6 bases lying between them. Germline loops: CDR1 MDHEN, CDR2 SYDVKM. This CDR3 spans 11 amino acids. Here the CDR3 reads CASEQNYGYTF. CDR3 nucleotides: TGTGCCAGCGAACAGAACTATGGCTACACCTTC.

This clone was recorded only once. The gene calls are TRBV3-1 (or the pseudogene TRBV3-2) and TRBJ1-2; D unresolved. The CDR3 has 13 residues. Deletions cut 4 bases from V and 4 bases from J, with 10 bases between. The germline CDR1 and CDR2 sequences are LGHDT and YNNKEL (reference sequence). The CDR3 region is CASSPDGVYGYTF. Here the CDR3 DNA reads TGTGCCAGCAGCCCCGACGGAGTCTATGGCTACACCTTC.

In this sample, this clone turned up a few times. CDR3 DNA: TGCGCCAGCAGCCAAGTGTTAGCGGAAATCACAGATACGCAGTATTTT. Amino acid sequence: CASSQVLAEITDTQYF. The J gene is TRBJ2-3, the V gene TRBV4-3; D is perhaps TRBD2 (6 bases). V lost 1 base, J lost 2 bases, and 13 bases lay in between. The CDR3 loop spans 16 amino acids. Germline CDR1 is LGHNA and CDR2 is YSLEER.